This TCR beta chain comes out of a study of blood T cell repertoires in COVID-19. About the study: T cells, B-cell-depleted T cells, or PBMCs supplied cDNA or gDNA.

As for this clone: The same CDR3 arises from other DNA sequences in this sample as well.

Measured with immunoSEQ multiplex PCR; TCRdb has only the in-frame clones, and not every one. The sample consists of about 63,000 clones, 65% to 85% of them appearing once. Sequenced: peripheral blood. The clonotype originates from a human donor in a cohort sampled during active COVID-19.

CDR3 DNA sequence: TGTGCCAGCAGCTTAAGGGGTCAGCCGAACACTGAAGCTTTCTTT. Translation: CASSLRGQPNTEAFF. The V and J genes are TRBV7-6 and TRBJ1-1; D may be TRBD1 (5 bases). The germline V gene encodes CDR1 SGHVS and CDR2 FNYEAQ. Deletions cut 2 bases from V and 1 base from J, with 11 bases between. This CDR3 is 15 amino acids long. The complete variable domain, with remaining parts taken from reference TRBV7-6 and TRBJ1-1, reads GAGVSQSPRYKVTKRGQDVALRCDPISGHVSLYWYRQALGQGPEFLTYFNYEAQQDKSGLPNDRFSAERPEGSISTLTIQRTEQRDSAMYRCASSLRGQPNTEAFFGQGTRLTVV.